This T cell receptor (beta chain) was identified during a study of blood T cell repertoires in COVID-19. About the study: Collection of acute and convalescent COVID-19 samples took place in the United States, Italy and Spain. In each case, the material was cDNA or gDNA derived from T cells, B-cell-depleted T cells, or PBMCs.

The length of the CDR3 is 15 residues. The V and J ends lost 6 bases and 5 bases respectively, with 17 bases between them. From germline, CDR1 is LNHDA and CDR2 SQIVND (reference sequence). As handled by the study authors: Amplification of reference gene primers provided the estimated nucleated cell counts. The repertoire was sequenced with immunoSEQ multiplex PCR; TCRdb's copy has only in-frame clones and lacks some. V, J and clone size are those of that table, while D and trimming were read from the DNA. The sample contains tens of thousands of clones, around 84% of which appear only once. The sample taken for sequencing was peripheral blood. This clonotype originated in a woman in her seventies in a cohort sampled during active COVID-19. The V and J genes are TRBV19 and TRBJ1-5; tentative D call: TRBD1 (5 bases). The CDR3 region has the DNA TGTGCCAGTAGCCGCAGGGAGGGCAGGGATCAGCCCCAGCATTTT. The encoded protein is CASSRREGRDQPQHF.